These 12 T cell receptor beta chains originate from one sample sequenced in a study of cytomegalovirus exposure and HLA in healthy donors. Primers included in the PCR were 60 Vbeta and 13 Jbeta primers. Assay: immunoSEQ multiplex PCR; the TCRdb copy retains only in-frame clones and omits some. The table shows tens of thousands of clones, with approximately 82% occurring only once. Sequencing was done on a sample of PBMCs. These TCRs come from a man in his forties or fifties in good health and CMV-seronegative.

The chain combines TRBV18 with TRBJ2-3, with D uncertain. The CDR3 covers 11 residues. The germline V and J ends were trimmed by 2 bases and 6 bases, with 3 bases remaining between them. Germline CDR1 and CDR2: KGHSH and LQKENI. The CDR3 is CASSPSDTQYF. CDR3 bases: TGTGCCAGCTCACCAAGCGATACGCAGTATTTT.

The CDR3 spells CASSPFEQNTEAFF. The CDR3 DNA follows: TGTGCCAGCTCACCATTCGAGCAGAACACTGAAGCTTTCTTT. The chain joins TRBV18 to TRBJ1-1; D unclear. V was pared by 2 bases and J by 1 base, with 8 bases between. The length of the CDR3 is 14 residues. Germline loops: CDR1 KGHSH, CDR2 LQKENI.

The chain uses TRBV2 and TRBJ2-7; D is possibly TRBD2 (5 bases). The CDR3 runs to 14 residues. Germline assignment: CDR1 SNHLY and CDR2 FYNNEI. V was clipped by 8 bases and J by 7 bases, with 21 bases between them. This CDR3 is CASQYTPGLREQYF. The DNA for the CDR3 is TGTGCCAGCCAATACACCCCGGGGTTGAGGGAGCAGTACTTC.

V usage is TRBV6-1 and J usage is TRBJ2-3; weak D call: TRBD2 (5 bases). This CDR3 contains 12 residues. Trimming removed 10 bases from V and 0 bases from J, with 8 bases in between. Germline values: CDR1 MNHNS, CDR2 SASEGT. The CDR3 nucleotides are TGTGCCACCAGGACTAGCACAGATACGCAGTATTTT. Protein: CATRTSTDTQYF.

The chain carries TRBV29-1 and TRBJ2-3; D is uncertain. V was shortened by 1 base and J by 2 bases, with 10 bases between the two germline ends. Per the germline V gene, CDR1 is SQVTM and CDR2 is ANQGSEA. CDR3 length equals 14 residues. CDR3 DNA sequence: TGCAGCGTTGAAGTTGCAGGTGACACAGATACGCAGTATTTT. Translation gives CSVEVAGDTDTQYF.

The chain carries TRBV6-5 and TRBJ1-2; possibly TRBD1 for D (5 bases). This CDR3 contains 14 residues. V dropped 5 bases and J dropped 4 bases, with 14 bases sitting between them. The germline V gene has CDR1 MNHEY and CDR2 SVGAGI. The CDR3 spells CASSTTVFSYGYTF. DNA for the CDR3: TGTGCCAGCAGTACGACAGTCTTTAGCTATGGCTACACCTTC.

The chain links TRBV5-1 to TRBJ1-1; perhaps TRBD1 as D (5 bases). There are 16 residues in the CDR3. The V gene lost 2 bases and the J gene lost 0 bases, with 14 bases spanning the gap. CDR1 and CDR2 from the germline V gene are SGHRS and YFSETQ. CDR3 amino acids: CASSFVTGTMNTEAFF. CDR3 bases: TGCGCCAGCAGCTTTGTAACAGGTACTATGAACACTGAAGCTTTCTTT.

The J gene is TRBJ1-1, the V gene TRBV18; D not certain. Per germline, CDR1 KGHSH and CDR2 LQKENI. This CDR3 spans 14 amino acids. V lost 6 bases to trimming and J lost 1 base, with 12 bases between them. CDR3 coding DNA: TGTGCCAGCTCTCACGAGGCATGGAACACTGAAGCTTTCTTT. It is translated as CASSHEAWNTEAFF.

The table lists this clone with a few counts. The junction differs from germline at one of its ends, possibly a read error. The chain carries TRBV7-7 and TRBJ2-5, with D maybe TRBD2 (6 bases). The CDR3 contains 17 residues. CDR1 is SSHAT, CDR2 FNYEAQ, per germline (reference sequence). The CDR3 DNA sequence: TGTGCTAGCAGCTTAGTCCATGGGGGGAGCAGCCAAGAGACCCAGTACTTC. It is translated as CASSLVHGGSSQETQYF.

The genes are TRBV30 and TRBJ2-7, with TRBD1 identical over 8 bases. The CDR3 loop spans 13 amino acids. Germline trimming cut 5 bases from V and 2 bases from J; bases unmatched to any gene: 5. Germline CDR1 and CDR2: GTSNPN and SVGIG (reference sequence). CDR3 DNA: TGTGCCTGGGGAGGACAGGGAACCTACGAGCAGTACTTC. Amino acids: CAWGGQGTYEQYF.

In this sample, this clone turned up a few times. V usage is TRBV5-1 and J usage is TRBJ2-7, with a possible D match to TRBD1 (5 bases). Germline CDR1 reads SGHRS; CDR2 reads YFSETQ. Trimming took 0 bases from V and 4 from J, leaving 14 bases between them. There are 15 residues in the CDR3. The CDR3 DNA sequence: TGCGCCAGCAGCTTGGCCGGGCAGGGCCTGTACGAGCAGTACTTC. This codes for CASSLAGQGLYEQYF.

The V and J genes are TRBV6-5 and TRBJ1-1; 8 bases match TRBD1. The CDR3 spans 13 residues. V lost 8 bases, J lost 8 bases, and 10 bases stayed unmatched. Per germline, CDR1 MNHEY and CDR2 SVGAGI. The CDR3 spells CASWVRDRREAFF. Here the CDR3 DNA reads TGTGCCAGCTGGGTCCGGGACAGGAGGGAAGCTTTCTTT.